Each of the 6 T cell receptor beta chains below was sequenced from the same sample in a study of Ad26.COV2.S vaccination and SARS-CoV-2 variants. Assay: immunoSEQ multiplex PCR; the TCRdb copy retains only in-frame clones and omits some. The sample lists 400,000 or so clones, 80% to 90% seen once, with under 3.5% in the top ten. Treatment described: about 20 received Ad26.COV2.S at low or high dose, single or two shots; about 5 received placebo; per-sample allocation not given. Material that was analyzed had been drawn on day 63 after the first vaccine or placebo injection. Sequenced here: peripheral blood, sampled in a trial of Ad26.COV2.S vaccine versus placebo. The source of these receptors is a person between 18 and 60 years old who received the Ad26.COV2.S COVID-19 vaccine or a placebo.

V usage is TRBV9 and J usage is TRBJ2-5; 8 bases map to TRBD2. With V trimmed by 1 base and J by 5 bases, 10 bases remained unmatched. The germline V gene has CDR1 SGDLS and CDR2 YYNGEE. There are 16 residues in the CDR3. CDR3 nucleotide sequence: TGTGCCAGCAGCGTATCCCCGGGACTAGATGGGGAGACCCAGTACTTC. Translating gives CASSVSPGLDGETQYF.

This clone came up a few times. This CDR3 reads CASSLGRSYEQYF. The CDR3 DNA reads as TGTGCCAGCAGCCTGGGCCGTTCCTACGAGCAGTACTTC. The gene calls are TRBV6-5 and TRBJ2-7; no clear D. V lost 6 bases and J 1 base, leaving 10 bases between the germline ends. Germline CDR1 and CDR2: MNHEY and SVGAGI. This CDR3 has 13 residues.

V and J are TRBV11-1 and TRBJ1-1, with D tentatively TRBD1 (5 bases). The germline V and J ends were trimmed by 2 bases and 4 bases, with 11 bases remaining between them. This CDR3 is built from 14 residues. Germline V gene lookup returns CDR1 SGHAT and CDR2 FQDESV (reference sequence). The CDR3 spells CASSLFEGPTEAFF. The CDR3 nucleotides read TGTGCCAGCAGCTTATTCGAGGGGCCCACTGAAGCTTTCTTT.

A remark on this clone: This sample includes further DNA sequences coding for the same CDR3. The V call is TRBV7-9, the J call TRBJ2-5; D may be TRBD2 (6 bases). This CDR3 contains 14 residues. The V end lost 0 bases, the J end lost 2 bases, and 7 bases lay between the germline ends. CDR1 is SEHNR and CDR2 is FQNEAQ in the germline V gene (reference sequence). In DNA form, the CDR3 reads TGTGCCAGCAGCTTAGCGGGGGGTCAAGAGACCCAGTACTTC. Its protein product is CASSLAGGQETQYF.

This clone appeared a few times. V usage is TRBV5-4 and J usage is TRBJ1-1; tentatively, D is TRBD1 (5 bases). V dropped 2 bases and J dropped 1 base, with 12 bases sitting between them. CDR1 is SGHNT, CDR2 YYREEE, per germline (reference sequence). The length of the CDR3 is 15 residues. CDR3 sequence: CASSLPRAENTEAFF. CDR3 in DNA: TGTGCCAGCAGCTTACCCAGGGCCGAGAACACTGAAGCTTTCTTT.

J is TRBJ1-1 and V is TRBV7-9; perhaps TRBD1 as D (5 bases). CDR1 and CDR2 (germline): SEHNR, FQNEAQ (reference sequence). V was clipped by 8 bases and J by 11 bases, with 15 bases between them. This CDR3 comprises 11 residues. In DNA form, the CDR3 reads TGTGCCAGCGGCCAACAGCGGGGGGCTTTCTTT. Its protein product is CASGQQRGAFF.